Below, 5 T cell receptor beta chains from the same sample are listed, as sequenced in a study of glioma-infiltrating T cells after dendritic cell vaccination (dated by TCRdb to 2015 to 2016). Receptor libraries were prepared by the immunoSEQ multiplex PCR assay. Not all clones reach the TCRdb copy of this immuneACCESS table, which keeps in-frame sequences only. Checked studies attribute under half of the gap to unresolved V genes and leave the rest unexplained. The sample table contains about 50,000 clones; only one count was recorded for 75% to 90% of them. 5% to 6% of the sample lies in the top ten. Interpreted using the paper, the time point label stands for: after dendritic cell vaccination, including at tumor progression/relapse. Source: blood, taken after dendritic cell vaccination. The receptors derive from a human donor with glioblastoma.

This chain connects TRBV9 to TRBJ2-1, with a tentative D call TRBD2 (6 bases). Trimming left V 0 bases short and J 4 bases short, with 14 bases between. The CDR3 runs 16 residues. Germline V gives CDR1 SGDLS, CDR2 YYNGEE. For the CDR3, the DNA is TGTGCCAGCAGCGTAGATCACGGGAGAGATTACAATGAGCAGTTCTTC. Amino acid sequence: CASSVDHGRDYNEQFF.

V is TRBV7-2 and J is TRBJ2-1; TRBD2 aligns across 8 bases. This CDR3 spans 16 amino acids. The junction had 7 bases not matched to a gene; V was cut back by 5 bases and J by 1 base. Germline V gene lookup returns CDR1 SGHTA and CDR2 FQGNSA. In DNA form, the CDR3 reads TGTGCCAGCAGCCAAATAGCGGGGCTTTCCTACAATGAGCAGTTCTTC. It specifies CASSQIAGLSYNEQFF.

Only a few counts were recorded for this clone. CDR3 nucleotide sequence: TGCGCCAGCAGCCAACGTCCCTACGAGCAGTACTTC. It is translated as CASSQRPYEQYF. The chain couples TRBV4-3 to TRBJ2-7; D gene unclear. The CDR3 is 12 amino acids. CDR1 is LGHNA, CDR2 YSLEER, per germline. The V and J ends lost 2 bases and 2 bases respectively, with 4 bases between them.

This clone was found once. The rearrangement links TRBV7-9 to TRBJ2-2, with TRBD2 matching over 10 bases. Germline loops: CDR1 SEHNR, CDR2 FQNEAQ (reference sequence). The J segment lost 1 base and the V segment lost 3 bases, leaving 2 bases of the junction unmatched. The CDR3 length is 16 residues. Here the CDR3 reads CASSLVAGGNTGELFF. DNA for the CDR3: TGTGCCAGCAGCTTGGTAGCGGGAGGGAACACCGGGGAGCTGTTTTTT.

The chain employs TRBV5-1 and TRBJ1-1; 9 bases line up with TRBD1. The CDR3 loop spans 16 amino acids. V lost 3 bases and J lost 3; bases outside the gene matches: 9. The germline gives CDR1 SGHRS, CDR2 YFSETQ. This CDR3 reads CASSWGTGQWDTEAFF. The CDR3 DNA follows: TGCGCCAGCAGCTGGGGGACAGGGCAATGGGACACTGAAGCTTTCTTT.